Shown below are 32 T cell receptor beta chains from a single sample sequenced in a study of control samples from healthy donors and cancer patients. TCRdb's table, derived via immunoSEQ multiplex PCR, lists solely in-frame clones and lacks some. The repertoire holds roughly 80,000 clones, with approximately 91% as singletons. Sequencing was carried out using blood. The receptors originated from a woman aged 50 to 60 in good health.

The rearrangement joins TRBV7-9 to TRBJ2-7; unclear D gene. Germline assignment: CDR1 SEHNR and CDR2 FQNEAQ (reference sequence). This CDR3 is 12 amino acids long. Trimming cost V 1 base and J 3 bases, with 4 bases left between them. For the CDR3, the DNA is TGTGCCAGCAGCTTAGAAGACTACGAGCAGTACTTC. Protein sequence: CASSLEDYEQYF.

The genes are TRBV2 and TRBJ2-3; 14 bases are a match to TRBD2. The CDR3 runs to 16 residues. Trimming cost V 10 bases and J 7 bases; bases outside gene matches: 13. CDR1 is SNHLY, CDR2 FYNNEI, per germline. The CDR3 spells CATSAPTSGGAHTQYF. CDR3 bases: TGTGCCACTTCCGCGCCGACTAGCGGGGGGGCACATACGCAGTATTTT.

This clone was counted between two and nine times. V and J are TRBV5-1 and TRBJ2-1; D remains unclear. The CDR3 length is 13 residues. Per germline, CDR1 SGHRS and CDR2 YFSETQ. Trimming removed 1 base from V and 7 bases from J, with 9 bases in between. CDR3 DNA sequence: TGCGCCAGCAGCTTGACCCCTGGGAATGAGCAGTTCTTC. It encodes CASSLTPGNEQFF.

This chain joins TRBV5-1 and TRBJ1-1, with 7 positions matching TRBD1. Germline assignment: CDR1 SGHRS and CDR2 YFSETQ. Trimming cost V 2 bases and J 0 bases; bases outside gene matches: 10. There are 17 residues in the CDR3. CDR3 amino acids: CASSLLYRGPMNTEAFF. In DNA form, the CDR3 reads TGCGCCAGCAGCTTACTCTACAGGGGCCCTATGAACACTGAAGCTTTCTTT.

In this sample, this clone turned up a few times. The chain carries TRBV19 and TRBJ1-1; no reliable D call. CDR3 length: 14 residues. Trimming pared 4 bases from V and 0 bases from J, leaving 9 bases between. Germline V gives CDR1 LNHDA, CDR2 SQIVND (reference sequence). The CDR3 coding sequence is TGTGCCAGTAGTAGTCGGGTTATGAACACTGAAGCTTTCTTT. Encoded protein: CASSSRVMNTEAFF.

The DNA for the CDR3 is TGTGCCAGCAGCAAAACGTACTACGAGCAGTACTTC. Protein sequence: CASSKTYYEQYF. The chain couples TRBV2 to TRBJ2-7; D is unclear. The CDR3 has 12 amino acids. The V and J ends lost 6 bases and 3 bases respectively, with 9 bases between them. Germline loops: CDR1 SNHLY, CDR2 FYNNEI.

The chain combines TRBV5-4 with TRBJ2-1; maybe TRBD1 (5 bases). This CDR3 is built from 15 residues. CDR1 and CDR2 (germline): SGHNT, YYREEE (reference sequence). The V gene lost 5 bases and the J gene lost 0 bases, with 12 bases spanning the gap. DNA of the CDR3: TGTGCCAGCAGACGACAGTTCCCCTCCTACAATGAGCAGTTCTTC. Translation: CASRRQFPSYNEQFF.

The chain uses TRBV19 and TRBJ1-6; TRBD1 matches 7 bases. From germline, CDR1 is LNHDA and CDR2 SQIVND (reference sequence). The length of the CDR3 is 15 residues. V shed 8 bases and J 7 bases; nucleotides not matched to a gene: 11. This CDR3 is CASQLRQGQNSPLHF. The CDR3 DNA sequence: TGTGCCAGTCAGCTCCGACAGGGTCAAAATTCACCCCTCCACTTT.

The chain links TRBV5-6 to TRBJ2-7, with 7 bases identical to TRBD2. CDR3 length: 13 residues. Unmatched junction bases numbered 5, after V lost 0 bases and J lost 8 bases. Germline CDR1 SGHDT, CDR2 YYEEEE. The CDR3, as DNA: TGTGCCAGCAGCTTGGAGTCCGGGGGGAAGCAGTACTTC. Encoded protein: CASSLESGGKQYF.

The chain couples TRBV6-5 to TRBJ2-3; TRBD2 aligns across 8 bases. This CDR3 region has 15 residues. The J segment lost 2 bases and the V segment lost 7 bases, leaving 8 bases of the junction unmatched. Per the germline V gene, CDR1 is MNHEY and CDR2 is SVGAGI. CDR3: CASIASGGTTDTQYF. CDR3 coding DNA: TGTGCCAGCATAGCGAGCGGGGGTACCACAGATACGCAGTATTTT.

The chain joins TRBV19 to TRBJ1-4; D ambiguous. V was cut by 5 bases and J by 4 bases, with 11 bases left in between. The germline V gene encodes CDR1 LNHDA and CDR2 SQIVND (reference sequence). The CDR3 runs 14 residues. The CDR3 DNA is TGTGCCAGTAGTCATGCAGCCCTTAATGAAAAACTGTTTTTT. Encoded protein: CASSHAALNEKLFF. The variable domain in full, completed from reference TRBV19 and TRBJ1-4, reads DGGITQSPKYLFRKEGQNVTLSCEQNLNHDAMYWYRQDPGQGLRLIYYSQIVNDFQKGDIAEGYSVSREKKESFPLTVTSAQKNPTAFYLCASSHAALNEKLFFGSGTQLSVL.

This clone appeared a single time. CDR3 in DNA: TGTGCCAGCAGCCGAGGGGACAGCACCCTCCAGCCCCAGCATTTT. Its translation is CASSRGDSTLQPQHF. J is TRBJ1-5 and V is TRBV6-5; TRBD1 matches 7 bases. Looked up from germline, CDR1 is MNHEY and CDR2 is SVGAGI. The CDR3 runs to 15 residues. V trimming: 6 bases; J trimming: 7 bases; junction bases outside the gene matches: 12.

The chain uses TRBV7-2 and TRBJ2-6, with D hard to call. V was pared by 3 bases and J by 4 bases, with 10 bases between. The length of the CDR3 is 15 residues. The germline V gene encodes CDR1 SGHTA and CDR2 FQGNSA. The CDR3 protein is CASSFILGGANVLTF. In nucleotides, the CDR3 is TGTGCCAGCAGCTTCATCCTAGGCGGGGCCAACGTCCTGACTTTC.

The chain uses TRBV29-1 and TRBJ2-1; 7 bases are a match to TRBD2. There are 14 residues in the CDR3. The germline V gene encodes CDR1 SQVTM and CDR2 ANQGSEA. Trimming at V came to 7 bases and at J to 7 bases, leaving 13 bases not matched to a gene. DNA of the CDR3: TGCAGCGCTACGCCCGGCGGGGGAAGAAATGAGCAGTTCTTC. Its translation: CSATPGGGRNEQFF.

The chain carries TRBV7-9 and TRBJ1-2; no reliable D call. Germline lookup yields CDR1 SEHNR and CDR2 FQNEAQ (reference sequence). CDR3 size: 12 residues. Trimming took off 1 base at V and 4 bases at J, with 4 bases between the two ends. This chain's CDR3 is CASSLGAYGYTF. In DNA, the CDR3 is TGTGCCAGCAGCTTAGGGGCCTATGGCTACACCTTC.

The chain couples TRBV12-3 or TRBV12-4 to TRBJ2-7; either TRBD1 or TRBD2 may supply D (5 bases each). This CDR3 spans 13 amino acids. V was clipped by 8 bases and J by 4 bases, with 15 bases between them. Here the CDR3 reads CASRTGTGYEQYF. CDR3 DNA: TGTGCCAGCCGGACCGGGACGGGTTACGAGCAGTACTTC.

The count of this clone is one. The gene calls are TRBV7-8 and TRBJ1-3; no clear D. Trimming took 5 bases from V and 4 from J, leaving 9 bases between them. CDR3 length equals 13 residues. Germline V CDR1 and CDR2: SGHVS, FQNEAQ. CDR3: CASSREPGNTIYF. The CDR3 DNA sequence: TGTGCCAGCAGCCGGGAACCGGGAAACACCATATATTTT. Drawing the rest from reference TRBV7-8 and TRBJ1-3, the complete variable domain is GAGVSQSPRYKVAKRGQDVALRCDPISGHVSLFWYQQALGQGPEFLTYFQNEAQLDKSGLPSDRFFAERPEGSVSTLKIQRTQQEDSAVYLCASSREPGNTIYFGEGSWLTVV.

The V and J genes are TRBV11-2 and TRBJ2-5; D not certain. The CDR3 is 11 residues long. CDR1 is SGHAT and CDR2 is FQNNGV in the germline V gene. Deletions cut 5 bases from V and 1 base from J, with 2 bases between. The CDR3 loop is CASSPQETQYF. In DNA form, the CDR3 reads TGTGCCAGCAGCCCCCAAGAGACCCAGTACTTC.

The CDR3 nucleotides read TGTGCCACCAGCAGCTACAATGGGGGCTACGCTGAAGCTTTCTTT. Amino acids: CATSSYNGGYAEAFF. V and J are TRBV15 and TRBJ1-1; TRBD1 might be the D (6 bases). The germline CDR1 and CDR2 sequences are LNHNV and YYDKDF (reference sequence). The V end was cut by 3 bases, the J end by 6 bases, with 17 bases between. The CDR3 runs to 15 residues.

This chain joins TRBV2 and TRBJ1-2; D call uncertain. V was clipped by 7 bases and J by 2 bases, with 11 bases between them. The CDR3 is 13 residues long. Looked up from germline, CDR1 is SNHLY and CDR2 is FYNNEI. The CDR3: CASTQDGNYGYTF. CDR3 DNA sequence: TGTGCCAGCACTCAGGACGGGAACTATGGCTACACCTTC.

The rearrangement links TRBV27 to TRBJ1-6; weak D call: TRBD1 (5 bases). CDR1 is MNHEY and CDR2 is SMNVEV in the germline V gene (reference sequence). The CDR3 spans 15 residues. The V and J ends lost 3 bases and 10 bases respectively, with 16 bases between them. The CDR3, as DNA: TGTGCCAGCAGTTTGGGGTCAGGGTTTAGGTCACCCCTCCACTTT. It is translated as CASSLGSGFRSPLHF.

This clone was seen just once. V usage is TRBV5-1 and J usage is TRBJ2-2; TRBD2 matches 11 bases. V dropped 3 bases and J dropped 2; count of bases not matched to a gene: 6. The CDR3 sequence is 17 residues long. Looked up from germline, CDR1 is SGHRS and CDR2 is YFSETQ. The CDR3 loop reads CASSYYGLAGNTGELFF. DNA of the CDR3: TGCGCCAGCAGCTATTATGGACTAGCGGGCAACACCGGGGAGCTGTTTTTT.

There are a few counts of this clone. The genes are TRBV10-3 and TRBJ2-7, with 8 bases lining up with TRBD1. The CDR3 extends over 14 amino acids. Germline CDR1 reads ENHRY; CDR2 reads SYGVKD. V gave up 5 bases and J gave up 3 bases; unmatched junction bases: 6. CDR3 DNA sequence: TGTGCCATCAGTCGGACAGGGACCGTCTACGAGCAGTACTTC. This encodes CAISRTGTVYEQYF.

This clone was observed once. The rearrangement joins TRBV3-1 (or the pseudogene TRBV3-2) to TRBJ2-7; no clear D. Trimming removed 2 bases at V and 4 bases at J, with 6 bases between. The CDR3 runs to 12 residues. Germline CDR1 LGHDT, CDR2 YNNKEL (reference sequence). CDR3 nucleotide sequence: TGTGCCAGCAGCCAACAGGATTACGAGCAGTACTTC. This codes for CASSQQDYEQYF.

This clone came up once. This chain joins TRBV6-6 and TRBJ1-4; 10 positions match TRBD1. The CDR3 contains 16 residues. Germline V gene lookup returns CDR1 MNHNY and CDR2 SVGAGI (reference sequence). V trimming: 0 bases; J trimming: 6 bases; junction bases outside the gene matches: 4. CDR3 sequence: CASSYSPGTGDEKLFF. The CDR3 DNA is TGTGCCAGCAGTTACTCGCCTGGGACAGGGGATGAAAAACTGTTTTTT.

This sequence joins TRBV5-5 and TRBJ2-7; D call uncertain. The V end lost 4 bases, the J end lost 4 bases, and 12 bases lay between the germline ends. Germline V gives CDR1 SGHKS, CDR2 YYEKEE (reference sequence). This CDR3 has 13 residues. The CDR3 here is CASSQTYRYEQYF. The CDR3 bases are TGTGCCAGCAGCCAGACTTATAGATACGAGCAGTACTTC.

The gene calls are TRBV12-3 or TRBV12-4 and TRBJ2-7; a possible D gene is TRBD2 (7 bases). V dropped 8 bases and J dropped 1 base, with 9 bases sitting between them. The CDR3 sequence is 12 residues long. The CDR3 loop reads CASGGASYEQYF. The CDR3, as DNA: TGTGCCAGCGGGGGGGCATCCTACGAGCAGTACTTC.

This chain links TRBV30 with TRBJ2-2; 10 nucleotides line up with TRBD1. From germline, CDR1 is GTSNPN and CDR2 SVGIG (reference sequence). The CDR3 extends over 13 amino acids. J lost 4 bases, V lost 7 bases, and 3 bases had no gene match. The CDR3 spells CASRTGGTGELFF. Written as DNA, the CDR3 is TGTGCCTCGCGGACAGGGGGCACCGGGGAGCTGTTTTTT.

This clone was detected once. The rearrangement uses TRBV27 and TRBJ1-1; D is unresolved. Germline CDR1 MNHEY, CDR2 SMNVEV (reference sequence). V lost 7 bases to trimming and J lost 6 bases, with 9 bases between them. The CDR3 runs to 11 residues. The CDR3 region is CASTGYAEAFF. CDR3 DNA sequence: TGTGCCAGCACCGGATATGCTGAAGCTTTCTTT.

The J gene is TRBJ2-3, the V gene TRBV6-5; unclear D gene. Trimming took 0 bases from V and 6 from J, leaving 7 bases between them. The CDR3 sequence is 13 residues long. Germline CDR1 is MNHEY and CDR2 is SVGAGI. Here the CDR3 reads CASSYSYDDTQYF. CDR3 DNA: TGTGCCAGCAGTTACTCGTATGACGATACGCAGTATTTT.

This sequence joins TRBV9 and TRBJ1-1; D not certain. CDR1 is SGDLS and CDR2 is YYNGEE in the germline V gene. With 4 bases removed from V and 1 base from J, the gap between germline ends came to 17 bases. This CDR3 comprises 16 residues. CDR3: CASSPRGGKGNTEAFF. DNA of the CDR3: TGTGCCAGCAGCCCCCGGGGAGGGAAAGGGAACACTGAAGCTTTCTTT.

The chain recombines TRBV19 with TRBJ1-5; TRBD1 might be the D (6 bases). V lost 10 bases, J lost 1 base, and 17 bases lay in between. The germline CDR1 and CDR2 sequences are LNHDA and SQIVND (reference sequence). The CDR3 has 15 amino acids. The CDR3 DNA follows: TGTGCCACCTTGGCGGGGACACCGAGCAATCAGCCCCAGCATTTT. Protein sequence: CATLAGTPSNQPQHF. Supplemented by reference TRBV19 and TRBJ1-5, the full variable domain reads DGGITQSPKYLFRKEGQNVTLSCEQNLNHDAMYWYRQDPGQGLRLIYYSQIVNDFQKGDIAEGYSVSREKKESFPLTVTSAQKNPTAFYLCATLAGTPSNQPQHFGDGTRLSIL.